These T cell receptor beta chains were read from a single sample in a study of a mutant IDH1 vaccine in newly diagnosed glioma. TCRdb's copy holds only in-frame clones and misses some; the assay was immunoSEQ multiplex PCR. The table has about 92,000 clones, 80% seen once; the top ten hold roughly 6.9%. The starting material was PBMCs, obtained from a glioma patient treated with radiotherapy, temozolomide or both. These receptors came from a middle-aged man with glioma. Each CDR3 is given with its conserved first and last residue. A D gene is named only where the DNA matches it firmly. A row's size may be missing; if present it is once, few, many or a size class.

length: 13; V: TRBV7-7; J: TRBJ2-1; D: NA; size: NA; DNA: TGTGCTAGCAGCTTAGTAGCGAGGACTGAGCAGTTCTTC; CDR3: CASSLVARTEQFF
length: 14; V: TRBV7-2; J: TRBJ1-2; D: NA; size: few; DNA: TGTGCCAGCAGCTTAGACAGGGTCGCAGGTGGCTACACCTTC; CDR3: CASSLDRVAGGYTF
length: 13; V: TRBV7-3; J: TRBJ2-1; D: NA; size: NA; DNA: TGTGCCAGCAGTGTCCAGCCCACCGGTGAGCAGTTCTTC; CDR3: CASSVQPTGEQFF
length: 16; V: TRBV5-1; J: TRBJ2-2; D: TRBD2; size: few; DNA: TGCGCCAGCAGCTCGGCCGGGACTAGTTACACCGGGGAGCTGTTTTTT; CDR3: CASSSAGTSYTGELFF
length: 19; V: TRBV18; J: TRBJ2-5; D: TRBD2; size: NA; DNA: TGTGCCAGCTCACCCCAGTGGGCTAGCGGGAGCAATTGGGGAGAGACCCAGTACTTC; CDR3: CASSPQWASGSNWGETQYF
length: 16; V: TRBV19; J: TRBJ1-2; D: NA; size: NA; DNA: TGTGCCAGTAGTATTCGACAGGCGGCGGTAGGGTATGGCTACACCTTC; CDR3: CASSIRQAAVGYGYTF
length: 14; V: TRBV6-4; J: TRBJ1-1; D: NA; size: few; DNA: TGTGCCAGCAAAGCAGGGACCCACAACACTGAAGCTTTCTTT; CDR3: CASKAGTHNTEAFF
length: 13; V: TRBV30; J: TRBJ2-1; D: NA; size: NA; DNA: TGTGCCTGGAGTTGGTTGACCTTCAATGAGCAGTTCTTC; CDR3: CAWSWLTFNEQFF
length: 15; V: TRBV5-6; J: TRBJ1-5; D: NA; size: few; DNA: TGTGCCAGCAGCAGGACAAGGGCTAGCAATCAGCCCCAGCATTTT; CDR3: CASSRTRASNQPQHF
length: 12; V: TRBV7-9; J: TRBJ1-5; D: NA; size: NA; DNA: TGTGCCAGCAGCTTTTTGGATCAGCCCCAGCATTTT; CDR3: CASSFLDQPQHF
length: 18; V: TRBV18; J: TRBJ2-5; D: NA; size: NA; DNA: TGTGCCAGCTCACCGCTCAACACCGGGACGCGGGTTGCAGAGACCCAGTACTTC; CDR3: CASSPLNTGTRVAETQYF
length: 15; V: TRBV7-2; J: TRBJ1-1; D: TRBD1; size: NA; DNA: TGTGCCAGCAGCTTTGACAGGGGGAAGAACACTGAAGCTTTCTTT; CDR3: CASSFDRGKNTEAFF
length: 16; V: TRBV29-1; J: TRBJ2-5; D: TRBD2; size: NA; DNA: TGCAGCGTTGAGACGAAGCTAGCGGGAGCCTATGAGACCCAGTACTTC; CDR3: CSVETKLAGAYETQYF
length: 15; V: TRBV18; J: TRBJ2-7; D: NA; size: NA; DNA: TGTGCCAGCTCACCACGGCCTAGCGACAAGGGCGAGCAGTACTTC; CDR3: CASSPRPSDKGEQYF
length: 16; V: TRBV14; J: TRBJ1-1; D: NA; size: few; DNA: TGTGCCAGCAGCCAAGTGGCGACCCACCGGTTCCCTGAAGCTTTCTTT; CDR3: CASSQVATHRFPEAFF
length: 14; V: TRBV13; J: TRBJ2-2; D: NA; size: NA; DNA: TGTGCCAGCTCTCTGGGGGTTCGGGCCGGGGAGCTGTTTTTT; CDR3: CASSLGVRAGELFF
length: 13; V: TRBV4-2; J: TRBJ2-1; D: TRBD1; size: few; DNA: TGTGCCAGCAGCCAAAGGGACAGCAATGAGCAGTTCTTC; CDR3: CASSQRDSNEQFF
length: 18; V: TRBV6-4; J: TRBJ2-7; D: NA; size: NA; DNA: TGTGCCAGCAGTGACCCGACAGGGAGGTTATATCTCTCCTACGAGCAGTACTTC; CDR3: CASSDPTGRLYLSYEQYF
length: 16; V: TRBV5-8; J: TRBJ1-4; D: NA; size: NA; DNA: TGTGCCAGCACCTGGGGGCGTGGGATCGTTAATGAAAAACTGTTTTTT; CDR3: CASTWGRGIVNEKLFF
length: 14; V: TRBV6-1; J: TRBJ2-3; D: NA; size: NA; DNA: TGTGCCAGCAAGACTGGGTCGTCCACAGATACGCAGTATTTT; CDR3: CASKTGSSTDTQYF
length: 16; V: TRBV7-2; J: TRBJ2-3; D: NA; size: NA; DNA: TGTGCCAGCAGCCTCCCGGACTATTCTAGCACAGATACGCAGTATTTT; CDR3: CASSLPDYSSTDTQYF
length: 15; V: TRBV7-2; J: TRBJ2-7; D: TRBD1; size: NA; DNA: TGTGCCAGCAGCTCCCGGGACAGGGCCGCCTACGAGCAGTACTTC; CDR3: CASSSRDRAAYEQYF
length: 12; V: TRBV7-2; J: TRBJ1-2; D: NA; size: once; DNA: TGTGCCAGCAGCCCCGGGTATCATGGCTACACCTTC; CDR3: CASSPGYHGYTF
length: 15; V: TRBV5-6; J: TRBJ2-3; D: NA; size: NA; DNA: TGTGCCAGCAGCTTGCGGGGAAAATTCACAGATACGCAGTATTTT; CDR3: CASSLRGKFTDTQYF
length: 12; V: TRBV19; J: TRBJ1-5; D: NA; size: NA; DNA: TGTGCCAGTACCCTCAATAATCAGCCCCAGCATTTT; CDR3: CASTLNNQPQHF
length: 13; V: TRBV19; J: TRBJ1-4; D: TRBD1; size: NA; DNA: TGTGCCAGTAAGGTCAGGGGGAATGAAAAACTGTTTTTT; CDR3: CASKVRGNEKLFF
length: 13; V: TRBV15; J: TRBJ1-1; D: NA; size: NA; DNA: TGTGCCACCAGCAGAGGAGAGAACACTGAAGCTTTCTTT; CDR3: CATSRGENTEAFF
length: 13; V: TRBV7-9; J: TRBJ2-6; D: NA; size: few; DNA: TGTGCCGTTAGGTTCTCTGGGGCCAACGTCCTGACTTTC; CDR3: CAVRFSGANVLTF
length: 14; V: TRBV11-3; J: TRBJ2-3; D: NA; size: NA; DNA: TGTGCCAGCAGCTTAGAGGGGGTGGAAGATACGCAGTATTTT; CDR3: CASSLEGVEDTQYF
length: 13; V: TRBV5-6; J: TRBJ1-2; D: TRBD1; size: NA; DNA: TGTGCCAGCAGCCGGGGACAGGGAAGTAGCTACACCTTC; CDR3: CASSRGQGSSYTF
length: 14; V: TRBV28; J: TRBJ2-6; D: NA; size: NA; DNA: TGTGCCAGCAGTCCGGGATCTGGGGCCAACGTCCTGACTTTC; CDR3: CASSPGSGANVLTF
length: 13; V: TRBV15; J: TRBJ2-5; D: NA; size: NA; DNA: TGTGCCACCAGCAGAGTGGACACGGAGACCCAGTACTTC; CDR3: CATSRVDTETQYF
length: 15; V: TRBV5-1; J: TRBJ1-4; D: NA; size: NA; DNA: TGCGCCAGCAGCTTGGATGGCAGACCTAATGAAAAACTGTTTTTT; CDR3: CASSLDGRPNEKLFF
length: 14; V: TRBV4-2; J: TRBJ2-7; D: NA; size: NA; DNA: TGTGCCAGCAGCCAAGATATAGGCCGATACGAGCAGTACTTC; CDR3: CASSQDIGRYEQYF
length: 18; V: TRBV7-2; J: TRBJ2-1; D: TRBD2; size: NA; DNA: TGTGCCAGCAGCTCACGGACTAGCGGGGGGAGCTCCTACAATGAGCAGTTCTTC; CDR3: CASSSRTSGGSSYNEQFF
length: 14; V: TRBV5-6; J: TRBJ1-5; D: NA; size: NA; DNA: TGTGCCAGCAGCTGGCGGGGCGCCCTTAACGGCCAGCATTTT; CDR3: CASSWRGALNGQHF
length: 18; V: TRBV7-9; J: TRBJ2-1; D: TRBD1; size: NA; DNA: TGTGCCAGCAGCCACGCCTCGGACAGGGGTCCCACCTACAATGAGCAGTTCTTC; CDR3: CASSHASDRGPTYNEQFF
length: 12; V: TRBV7-9; J: TRBJ2-3; D: NA; size: NA; DNA: TGTGCCAGCTCAGTGGACAGAAGAGAGCAGTATTTT; CDR3: CASSVDRREQYF
length: 16; V: TRBV12-2; J: TRBJ2-6; D: NA; size: once; DNA: TGTGCAAGTCGCAGTCCCACACAAAGTCGGGCCAACGTCCTGACTTTC; CDR3: CASRSPTQSRANVLTF
length: 20; V: TRBV27; J: TRBJ2-3; D: TRBD2; size: NA; DNA: TGTGCCAGCGGCCCCCGGTCACTAGCGGGAGTAACCTACGGCACAGATACGCAGTATTTT; CDR3: CASGPRSLAGVTYGTDTQYF
length: 14; V: TRBV6-6; J: TRBJ1-4; D: NA; size: NA; DNA: TGTGCCAGCAGCCGCGTGGGGCGCAGTGAAAAACTGTTTTTT; CDR3: CASSRVGRSEKLFF
length: 15; V: TRBV6-1; J: TRBJ2-2; D: NA; size: NA; DNA: TGTGCCAGCAGAAAGGGTACAGGGAACACCGGGGAGCTGTTTTTT; CDR3: CASRKGTGNTGELFF
length: 13; V: TRBV10-2; J: TRBJ1-2; D: NA; size: NA; DNA: TGCGCCAGCAGTCCCTTTACCAACTATGGCTACACCTTC; CDR3: CASSPFTNYGYTF
length: 13; V: TRBV6-1; J: TRBJ2-7; D: NA; size: NA; DNA: TGTGCCAGCAGTCCGTTGCCGACAGGCGAGCAGTACTTC; CDR3: CASSPLPTGEQYF
length: 15; V: TRBV2; J: TRBJ2-7; D: TRBD2; size: NA; DNA: TGTGCCAGCAGTGATGACGGGAGGCCTTTGTACGAGCAGTACTTC; CDR3: CASSDDGRPLYEQYF